This T cell receptor (beta chain) was sequenced during a study of response to subunit inactivated influenza vaccine. Whole-study results and caveats: Few additional T cells are recruited per seasonal influenza vaccination, authors suggested.

Germline V gene data show CDR1 as MDHEN and CDR2 as SYDVKM. With V trimmed by 5 bases and J by 10 bases, 7 bases remained unmatched. The CDR3 is made up of 15 amino acids. TCRdb reprocessed the RT-PCR reads with MiXCR, giving one entry per CDR3 protein. This sample carries 550,000 to 600,000 distinct CDR3 sequences, 12% of them seen once, and the ten largest clones take 9.5% to 13%. Worth noting for this clonotype: The antigen is unknown.

The sample consisted of PBMCs from blood, taken on the day of vaccination. This chain links TRBV28 with TRBJ2-1, with 14 bases fitting TRBD2. This TCR came from a man in his fifties who received an inactivated influenza vaccine. The CDR3: CASSLFGLAGGEQFF. In nucleotides, the CDR3 is TGTGCCAGCAGTCTCTTCGGACTAGCGGGGGGCGAGCAGTTCTTC.